Below, 30 T cell receptor beta chains from the same sample are listed, as sequenced in a study of tumor-infiltrating lymphocytes in primary liver carcinoma. Co-extracted RNA and DNA came from 20-30 mg of unsorted bulk tissue. TCR beta cDNA came from around 500 ng total RNA, primed with a constant-region primer. Generation of the TCR beta libraries relied on three nested multiplex PCR rounds using slightly modified ARM-PCR. TRBV1-TRBV30 forward primers paired with a C-beta reverse primer drove the first two PCR rounds, roughly 10 cycles each. TCRdb re-derived calls from the multiplex PCR reads in MiXCR, one entry per CDR3 protein. The sample shows approximately 110,000 distinct CDR3 sequences, around 62% of them seen only once. The specimen was liver tumor tissue from sampling region 1. The subset here: tumor region T1, superior pole. All receptors derive from a woman aged 55-69 years with primary liver carcinoma and hepatitis B virus infection.

Turning to this clonotype: This may be a read error, as it is one base from a much larger clone. V is TRBV29-1 and J is TRBJ2-7; D is ambiguous. This CDR3 spans 12 amino acids. Looked up from germline, CDR1 is SQVTM and CDR2 is ANQGSEA. In nucleotides, the CDR3 is TGCAGCGTTGACGGGTTTGACAACGAGCATTACTTC. Translated: CSVDGFDNEHYF.

As for this clonotype: A junction boundary mismatches the germline segment, possibly from a read error. The CDR3 sequence: CDSSQGGPAEGTQYF. For the CDR3, the DNA is TGTGACAGCAGCCAAGGGGGACCGGCCGAAGGTACGCAGTATTTT. The chain links TRBV4-2 to TRBJ2-3, with a possible D match to TRBD1 (6 bases). The CDR3 is made up of 15 amino acids. Germline V CDR1 and CDR2: LGHNA, YNFKEQ.

The genes are TRBV7-3 and TRBJ2-7, with 7 bases fitting TRBD1. Germline loops: CDR1 SGHTA, CDR2 FQGTGA. This CDR3 has 13 amino acids. After removal of 5 bases from V and 6 bases from J, the junction contained 7 bases not matched to a gene. The DNA of the CDR3 is TGTGCCAGCAGCCCAATGGCAGGGGGCGAGCAGTACTTC. Translation: CASSPMAGGEQYF.

This clonotype was counted a single time. A much larger clone lies one base from this, so it may be a read error. The V gene is TRBV11-3, the J gene TRBJ2-1, with TRBD2 identical over 8 bases. Germline V gene data show CDR1 as SGHNT and CDR2 as YENEEA. There are 14 residues in the CDR3. This CDR3 is CASGLCAGGFEQFF. CDR3 nucleotide sequence: TGTGCCAGCGGCTTATGCGCGGGAGGATTCGAGCAGTTCTTC.

The rearrangement uses TRBV5-4 and TRBJ2-1, with D unclear. Trimming pared 3 bases from V and 4 bases from J, leaving 11 bases between. The CDR3 is made up of 14 amino acids. The germline CDR1 and CDR2 sequences are SGHNT and YYREEE (reference sequence). The DNA for the CDR3 is TGTGCCAGCAGCTCTCCTAGAAGGTACAATGAGCAGTTCTTC. Encoded protein: CASSSPRRYNEQFF. The whole variable domain, filled in from reference TRBV5-4 and TRBJ2-1, reads ETGVTQSPTHLIKTRGQQVTLRCSSQSGHNTVSWYQQALGQGPQFIFQYYREEENGRGNFPPRFSGLQFPNYSSELNVNALELDDSALYLCASSSPRRYNEQFFGPGTRLTVL.

Turning to this clonotype: Its ends do not fully match the called genes, so a read error is possible. CDR3: CACSTVGTNTGELFF. Here the CDR3 DNA reads TGTGCCTGCAGCACCGTCGGGACCAACACCGGGGAGCTGTTTTTT. V and J are TRBV11-3 and TRBJ2-2; TRBD1 or TRBD2 may be the D gene (5 bases each). From germline, CDR1 is SGHNT and CDR2 YENEEA. This CDR3 spans 15 amino acids.

Turning to this clonotype: Compared with germline, one end of the junction differs, possibly owing to a read error. The chain is built from TRBV11-1 and TRBJ2-1, with D perhaps matching TRBD1 (6 bases). Looked up from germline, CDR1 is SGHAT and CDR2 is FQDESV (reference sequence). The CDR3 runs to 15 residues. The CDR3 spells CASGLRGTTYNEQFF. CDR3 bases: TGTGCCAGCGGCTTAAGGGGGACAACCTACAATGAGCAGTTCTTC.

Remarks on this clonotype: The junction differs from germline at one of its ends, possibly a read error. The chain has TRBV29-1 and TRBJ2-3; the match to TRBD2 covers 9 bases. Germline V gene data show CDR1 as SQVTM and CDR2 as ANQGSEA. This CDR3 is 14 amino acids long. The CDR3 protein is CSGAGGIGTYTQYF. The CDR3 nucleotides are TGTAGCGGTGCGGGAGGGATCGGGACATATACGCAGTATTTT.

Points on this clonotype: The junction does not match germline at one end; this may be a read error. J is TRBJ1-6 and V is TRBV11-2, with TRBD1 matching 8 bases. Germline lookup yields CDR1 SGHAT and CDR2 FQNNGV. The length of the CDR3 is 17 residues. The chain's CDR3 is CANSPDRGTGFYSLLHF. The CDR3 coding sequence is TGTGCCAACAGCCCAGACAGGGGAACAGGGTTTTATTCACTCCTCCACTTT.

The CDR3 region has the DNA TGCAGCGTTGGAGGCCCAGCAGGGGACCAAGAGACCCAGTACTTC. Protein: CSVGGPAGDQETQYF. The chain couples TRBV29-1 to TRBJ2-5, with D maybe TRBD1 (6 bases). CDR1 is SQVTM, CDR2 ANQGSEA, per germline. The CDR3 spans 15 residues. V was cut by 4 bases and J by 0 bases, with 15 bases left in between.

This clonotype was detected ten times or more. The chain links TRBV29-1 to TRBJ2-3; TRBD1 is a possible D gene (5 bases). This CDR3 comprises 15 residues. The V end was cut by 0 bases, the J end by 6 bases, with 16 bases between. The germline gives CDR1 SQVTM, CDR2 ANQGSEA. The CDR3 here is CSVEDQAQGWDTQYF. The CDR3 nucleotides are TGCAGCGTTGAAGATCAGGCGCAGGGTTGGGATACGCAGTATTTT.

The genes are TRBV10-3 and TRBJ2-1; 8 positions agree with TRBD2. The CDR3 covers 17 residues. J was trimmed by 3 bases and V by 0 bases; bases with no gene match: 7. Germline V gives CDR1 ENHRY, CDR2 SYGVKD. CDR3 region: CAISESGTGGIYNEQFF. The CDR3 DNA reads as TGTGCCATCAGTGAGTCGGGTACGGGAGGGATCTACAATGAGCAGTTCTTC.

This clonotype was observed a few times. The chain links TRBV14 to TRBJ1-2; D might be TRBD1 (6 bases). Germline CDR1 SGHDN, CDR2 FVKESK. The CDR3 contains 15 residues. V was trimmed by 4 bases and J by 6 bases, leaving 18 bases between them. This CDR3 is CASSLHGTLTHGYTF. The CDR3 region has the DNA TGTGCCAGCAGCCTTCACGGGACACTGACCCATGGCTACACCTTC.

V gene TRBV12-3 or TRBV12-4 combines with J gene TRBJ2-2, with 8 nucleotides matching TRBD2. Trimming took 5 bases from V and 7 from J; bases not matched to a gene: 12. The CDR3 totals 16 residues. CDR3 in amino acids: CASSPKSGRLGGELFF. CDR3 coding DNA: TGTGCCAGCAGTCCCAAGAGCGGGAGACTTGGCGGGGAGCTGTTTTTT.

The V gene is TRBV10-3, the J gene TRBJ2-7; 7 bases map to TRBD1. CDR3 length: 16 residues. The germline V gene has CDR1 ENHRY and CDR2 SYGVKD. J gave up 2 bases and V 10 bases, and 17 bases lay outside the gene matches. CDR3 nucleotides: TGTGCCACCTTATCCCAGGGGGACAGTGTGGCCTACGAGCAGTACTTC. This sequence encodes CATLSQGDSVAYEQYF.

This clonotype turned up a few times. This could be a read error, since a much larger clone is one nucleotide away. The V and J genes are TRBV29-1 and TRBJ2-3, with TRBD1 matching 8 bases. CDR3 length: 13 amino acids. V was pared by 4 bases and J by 3 bases, with 3 bases of the junction left unmatched. Germline loops: CDR1 SQVTM, CDR2 ANQGSEA. The CDR3 loop is CSVVRGLTDTQYF. The CDR3 coding sequence is TGCAGCGTTGTCAGGGGGCTGACAGATACGCAGTATTTT.

A remark on this clonotype: At one of its ends the junction is not consistent with the germline gene, which may arise from a read error. The V gene is TRBV11-3, the J gene TRBJ2-1; 13 positions agree with TRBD2. CDR1 is SGHNT, CDR2 YENEEA, per germline. The CDR3 runs to 16 residues. The CDR3 region has the DNA TGTGCCAGCAGCCTCGGACTAGCGGGAGCGGGGAGCGAGCGGTTCTTC. It specifies CASSLGLAGAGSERFF.

This clonotype turned up a few times. The chain joins TRBV5-1 to TRBJ1-1; the D gene is possibly TRBD1 (5 bases). The CDR3 is 15 amino acids. Trimming took off 0 bases at V and 0 bases at J, with 9 bases between the two ends. CDR1 and CDR2 from the germline V gene are SGHRS and YFSETQ. CDR3 residues: CASSLGGTVNTEAFF. The CDR3 nucleotides read TGCGCCAGCAGCTTGGGGGGGACGGTGAACACTGAAGCTTTCTTT.

This clonotype has a count of ten or more. The J gene is TRBJ1-5, the V gene TRBV6-6, with TRBD1 matching 8 bases. This CDR3 spans 15 amino acids. The germline V gene encodes CDR1 MNHNY and CDR2 SVGAGI (reference sequence). The J segment lost 3 bases and the V segment lost 6 bases, leaving 7 bases of the junction unmatched. CDR3 residues: CASSSGTGDNQPQHF. In DNA form, the CDR3 reads TGTGCCAGCAGCTCCGGGACAGGTGACAATCAGCCCCAGCATTTT.

To note about this clonotype: One end of the junction is discordant with germline, which a read error may explain. The rearrangement uses TRBV5-4 and TRBJ2-1, with TRBD2 matching 11 bases. Germline CDR1 is SGHNT and CDR2 is YYREEE (reference sequence). This CDR3 has 15 amino acids. The CDR3: CASNVRLAGYNEQFF. CDR3 nucleotides: TGTGCCAGCAACGTCAGACTAGCGGGGTACAATGAGCAGTTTTTC.

Worth noting for this clonotype: At one boundary the junction diverges from the germline segment, which might be a read error. The chain carries TRBV11-2 and TRBJ2-2; TRBD2 might be the D (5 bases). There are 13 residues in the CDR3. Germline-derived CDR1 and CDR2 are SGHAT and FQNNGV. The CDR3 protein is CGSSLDRTGMLFF. The CDR3 DNA follows: TGTGGCAGCAGCTTAGATAGGACTGGGATGCTGTTTTTT.

Turning to this clonotype: It may be a read error: a sequence one base away is much more abundant. This chain links TRBV5-4 with TRBJ2-1, with D perhaps being TRBD1 or TRBD2 (5 bases each). Germline CDR1 reads SGHNT; CDR2 reads YYREEE (reference sequence). This CDR3 is built from 15 residues. The CDR3: CASSSRWDPDNGQFF. CDR3 sequence (DNA): TGTGCCAGCAGCTCCCGCTGGGACCCGGACAATGGGCAGTTCTTC.

This rearrangement joins TRBV28 to TRBJ2-7; TRBD2 matches 12 bases. Trimming took 8 bases from V and 2 from J; bases not matched to a gene: 7. Germline CDR1 reads MDHEN; CDR2 reads SYDVKM. This CDR3 is 15 amino acids long. CDR3 in amino acids: CASWELAGGTYEQYF. Here the CDR3 DNA reads TGTGCCAGCTGGGAACTAGCGGGAGGTACCTACGAGCAGTACTTC.

This clonotype was seen a few times. J is TRBJ2-1 and V is TRBV4-1; 12 nucleotides line up with TRBD2. The junction had 12 bases not matched to a gene; V was cut back by 3 bases and J by 12 bases. The CDR3 has 16 residues. Germline V gives CDR1 MGHRA, CDR2 YSYEKL. CDR3 amino acids: CASSHGLAGGRWGQFF. The CDR3 coding sequence is TGCGCCAGCAGCCATGGGCTAGCGGGAGGGAGGTGGGGGCAGTTCTTC.

Details on this clonotype: One base away lies a much larger clone, so this may be a sequencing read error. The chain joins TRBV5-4 to TRBJ2-3, with D perhaps TRBD2 (6 bases). The length of the CDR3 is 14 residues. Germline CDR1 SGHNT, CDR2 YYREEE (reference sequence). CDR3 residues: CVSSPGGRGDTQYF. CDR3 in DNA: TGTGTCAGCAGCCCCGGAGGGAGAGGAGATACGCAGTATTTT.

Turning to this clonotype: The conserved closing phenylalanine or tryptophan is absent in this CDR3, likely reflecting a read error. This chain links TRBV11-2 with TRBJ1-6, with D possibly matching TRBD1 (5 bases). This CDR3 has 15 residues. The V gene's germline CDR1 is SGHAT and CDR2 FQNNGV. CDR3: CASSLSGTANSSLHL. The CDR3 DNA follows: TGTGCCAGCAGCCTCTCCGGGACTGCTAATTCATCCCTCCACCTT.

This clonotype was observed at least ten times. The rearrangement joins TRBV12-3 or TRBV12-4 to TRBJ2-2, with D maybe TRBD2 (5 bases). CDR3 length: 14 amino acids. V dropped 3 bases and J dropped 8 bases, with 13 bases sitting between them. The CDR3 spells CASSFTRGSGELFF. As DNA, the CDR3 is TGTGCCAGCAGTTTCACTAGAGGGTCGGGGGAGCTGTTTTTT.

A remark on this clonotype: The junction differs from germline at one of its ends, possibly a read error. The chain links TRBV11-2 to TRBJ2-1, with 9 nucleotides matching TRBD2. The CDR3 is 13 residues long. In germline, CDR1 is SGHAT, CDR2 FQNNGV. The CDR3 DNA sequence: TGTGCCAGCAGCAGCGGGAGGCAGAATGAACAGTTCTTC. Its translation is CASSSGRQNEQFF.

Concerning this clonotype itself: The CDR3 does not close with the conserved phenylalanine or tryptophan, likely indicating a read error. This chain uses TRBV11-3 with TRBJ2-1; D perhaps matches TRBD2 (6 bases). This CDR3 contains 13 residues. V gave up 9 bases and J gave up 3 bases, with 12 bases separating them. The V gene's germline CDR1 is SGHNT and CDR2 YENEEA. CDR3 nucleotides: TGTGCCAGTAGTACCGGGGGCTACAATGAGCAGTTCCTC. Encoded protein: CASSTGGYNEQFL.

The rearrangement uses TRBV11-1 and TRBJ2-6; 10 nucleotides line up with TRBD2. The V and J ends lost 7 bases and 0 bases, in that order; junction bases with no gene match: 6. This CDR3 has 17 residues. Per germline, CDR1 SGHAT and CDR2 FQDESV (reference sequence). In DNA form, the CDR3 reads TGTGCCAGCAACCACCGGACTAGCGGCTCTGGGGCCAACGTCCTGACTTTC. Its protein is CASNHRTSGSGANVLTF.